Listed below are T cell receptor beta chains from one sample, sequenced in a study of shared clonotypes between healthy human individuals. TCRdb keeps only in-frame clones here, not all; method: immunoSEQ multiplex PCR. The sample consists of more than 450,000 clones, around 74% of them appearing once. Material for sequencing was PBMCs. These receptor sequences come from a woman between 35 and 50 years old in good health. Some clones in this sample may be carry-over from other donors' samples. The CDR3 runs from the conserved cysteine through the conserved F or W. Fields, in order: CDR3 DNA, CDR3 protein, V gene, clone size, D gene, J gene. D genes are given only for firm matches. Expanded clones get a size class; other rows say once, few or many, or leave the size out.

DNA: TGTGCCAGCAGCTGGAGTGACAGGCGCCTCGGGGAGCAGTACTTC
CDR3: CASSWSDRRLGEQYF
V: TRBV5-6
size: NA
D: NA
J: TRBJ2-5

DNA: TGTGCCAGCAGCCAAGAAACAGTCGCCTATCCTGGCTACACCTTC
CDR3: CASSQETVAYPGYTF
V: TRBV14
size: NA
D: NA
J: TRBJ1-2

DNA: TGTGCCAGCAGTCGATTTGGCGGGAGCGGGGATGAGCAGTTCTTC
CDR3: CASSRFGGSGDEQFF
V: TRBV6-5
size: NA
D: TRBD2
J: TRBJ2-1

DNA: TGTGCCAGCAGCCAAGAGAGCGGGAGAGACTACGAGCAGTACTTC
CDR3: CASSQESGRDYEQYF
V: TRBV4-2
size: NA
D: TRBD2
J: TRBJ2-7

DNA: TGTGCCAGCAGTGGAGTGGCTATGAACACTGAAGCTTTCTTT
CDR3: CASSGVAMNTEAFF
V: TRBV2
size: NA
D: NA
J: TRBJ1-1

DNA: TGTGCCAGCAGTCGGGGAATACTAAACTATGGCTACACCTTC
CDR3: CASSRGILNYGYTF
V: TRBV6-5
size: NA
D: NA
J: TRBJ1-2

DNA: TGTGCCAGCAGTTTTGACAGGGGGCAGGGAGAGACCCAGTACTTC
CDR3: CASSFDRGQGETQYF
V: TRBV5-4
size: NA
D: TRBD1
J: TRBJ2-5

DNA: TGTGCCAGCAGTGACCAGACAGGGGGGGTCGGGGAGCAGTACTTC
CDR3: CASSDQTGGVGEQYF
V: TRBV2
size: NA
D: TRBD1
J: TRBJ2-7

DNA: TGTGCCTGGAGTCCGACAACGGGGGCGCGTCAGCCCCAGCATTTT
CDR3: CAWSPTTGARQPQHF
V: TRBV30
size: NA
D: NA
J: TRBJ1-5

DNA: TGTGCCAGCAGCCAAGATAGCGGGACAGGATATGGCTACACCTTC
CDR3: CASSQDSGTGYGYTF
V: TRBV4-2
size: NA
D: TRBD1
J: TRBJ1-2

DNA: TGTGCCAGCAGTTATAGCGGGAGGGCTGAGACCCAGTACTTC
CDR3: CASSYSGRAETQYF
V: TRBV5-4
size: NA
D: TRBD2
J: TRBJ2-5

DNA: TGTGCCAGCAGCGTAGGAGGCTTTAATTCACCCCTCCACTTT
CDR3: CASSVGGFNSPLHF
V: TRBV9
size: NA
D: NA
J: TRBJ1-6

DNA: TGTGCCAGCAGCCACGGATTGACAGGGCAAATTGGCTACACCTTC
CDR3: CASSHGLTGQIGYTF
V: TRBV4-2
size: few
D: TRBD1
J: TRBJ1-2

DNA: TGTGCCAGCAAAACAGAGAACACCGGGGAGCTGTTTTTT
CDR3: CASKTENTGELFF
V: TRBV28
size: NA
D: NA
J: TRBJ2-2

DNA: TGTGCCAGCAGTTTATCGAAGGGATACCAAGAGACCCAGTACTTC
CDR3: CASSLSKGYQETQYF
V: TRBV27
size: NA
D: NA
J: TRBJ2-5

DNA: TGCAGCGTTGTCGAGGGGGCTCGAAGGGCTACCTTC
CDR3: CSVVEGARRATF
V: TRBV29-1
size: NA
D: TRBD1
J: TRBJ1-2

DNA: TGTGCCAGCAGTGGCCCAGGGACAGTAGGCCTGAATGCGCAGTTCTTC
CDR3: CASSGPGTVGLNAQFF
V: TRBV2
size: NA
D: TRBD1
J: TRBJ2-1